One and the same sample provided the 21 T cell receptor beta chains below, sequenced in a study of T cells after yellow fever vaccination. Each CDR3 protein gets one entry after TCRdb re-called the 5' RACE reads with MiXCR. This table holds more than 300,000 distinct CDR3 sequences, 3.5% to 4.5% found once. Sequencing used PBMCs, obtained 15 days after the yellow fever booster vaccination. The receptors originated from a man younger than 35 who received the YFV17D yellow fever vaccine.

The V gene is TRBV3-1, the J gene TRBJ2-6; 10 bases map to TRBD1. Germline trimming cut 3 bases from V and 3 bases from J; bases unmatched to any gene: 5. This CDR3 is 17 amino acids long. From germline, CDR1 is LGHDT and CDR2 YNNKEL (reference sequence). The CDR3 reads CASSHDRGHFGANVLTF. DNA for the CDR3: TGTGCCAGCAGCCACGACAGGGGGCACTTTGGGGCCAACGTCCTGACTTTC.

This clonotype occurred many times. This chain joins TRBV6-2 or TRBV6-3 and TRBJ2-4; D remains ambiguous. The CDR3 runs 13 residues. The germline V and J ends were trimmed by 4 bases and 2 bases, with 6 bases remaining between them. CDR1 and CDR2 (germline): MNHEY, SVGEGT. CDR3 DNA: TGTGCCAGCAGTTCTCAGACCAAAAACATTCAGTACTTC. Protein sequence: CASSSQTKNIQYF.

This clonotype has a count of ten or more. One junction end does not reproduce the germline sequence, and a read error may be involved. The V and J genes are TRBV15 and TRBJ2-5, with 10 positions matching TRBD1. Germline V gene sequence: CDR1 LNHNV, CDR2 YYDKDF (reference sequence). This CDR3 has 14 residues. This chain's CDR3 is CATRRDRGLETQYF. In DNA, the CDR3 is TGTGCCACCAGGAGAGACAGGGGGCTAGAGACCCAGTACTTC.

The gene calls are TRBV7-2 and TRBJ2-2, with TRBD2 matching over 10 bases. This CDR3 region has 15 residues. With 8 bases clipped from V and 2 bases from J, the junction kept 5 bases outside the gene matches. CDR1 is SGHTA and CDR2 is FQGNSA in the germline V gene. The CDR3 spells CASESGGANTGELFF. The DNA for the CDR3 is TGTGCCAGCGAAAGCGGGGGGGCCAACACCGGGGAGCTGTTTTTT.

This clonotype occurred many times. This chain links TRBV20-1 with TRBJ2-1; possibly TRBD2 for D (5 bases). Germline lookup yields CDR1 DFQATT and CDR2 SNEGSKA (reference sequence). This CDR3 comprises 14 residues. V lost 1 base and J lost 3, with 10 bases in between. The DNA of the CDR3 is TGCAGTGCTAGAGTGGTAGCGAACTACAATGAGCAGTTCTTC. This encodes CSARVVANYNEQFF.

This clonotype showed up many times. The chain joins TRBV7-3 to TRBJ2-3, with D perhaps matching TRBD1 or TRBD2 (5 bases each). This CDR3 contains 14 residues. Germline V gene sequence: CDR1 SGHTA, CDR2 FQGTGA. V was trimmed by 4 bases and J by 2 bases, leaving 10 bases between them. The CDR3 here is CASSSTGPTDTQYF. The CDR3, as DNA: TGTGCCAGCAGCTCGACGGGGCCCACAGATACGCAGTATTTT.

V usage is TRBV5-6 and J usage is TRBJ1-1; no clear D. The CDR3 spans 13 residues. The V and J ends lost 1 base and 3 bases respectively, with 7 bases between them. Germline loops: CDR1 SGHDT, CDR2 YYEEEE. DNA for the CDR3: TGTGCCAGCAGCTTGCAGCAAGACACTGAAGCTTTCTTT. Translation gives CASSLQQDTEAFF.

The chain employs TRBV5-1 and TRBJ2-5, with D tentatively TRBD1 (7 bases). Germline-derived CDR1 and CDR2 are SGHRS and YFSETQ. This CDR3 contains 16 residues. V dropped 5 bases and J dropped 4 bases, with 21 bases sitting between them. The CDR3 bases are TGCGCCAGCAGAGCGGGCTTGACAGGGTGGGGAGAGACCCAGTACTTC. This sequence encodes CASRAGLTGWGETQYF.

This clonotype was seen many times. The rearrangement joins TRBV18 to TRBJ1-2, with D possibly matching TRBD1 (6 bases). Germline loops: CDR1 KGHSH, CDR2 LQKENI. This CDR3 has 14 amino acids. The germline V and J ends were trimmed by 5 bases and 6 bases, with 16 bases remaining between them. The CDR3 DNA is TGTGCCAGCTCATCCCAGGGGCGTCTGGATGGCTACACCTTC. Amino acid sequence: CASSSQGRLDGYTF.

This clonotype has at least ten counts. This chain connects TRBV12-3 or TRBV12-4 to TRBJ1-1; the D is unclear. The V end was cut by 7 bases, the J end by 3 bases, with 12 bases between. CDR3 length equals 13 residues. The DNA for the CDR3 is TGTGCCAGCACCCCCCGGGGATACACTGAAGCTTTCTTT. It codes for CASTPRGYTEAFF.

This clonotype has ten or more counts. The V and J genes are TRBV20-1 and TRBJ1-2; D remains unclear. Germline V gene data show CDR1 as DFQATT and CDR2 as SNEGSKA (reference sequence). The CDR3 runs 13 residues. The V end lost 6 bases, the J end lost 7 bases, and 18 bases lay between the germline ends. DNA of the CDR3: TGCAGTGCCGCGTGGCGTGGGGAGTCTGGCTACACCTTC. Encoded protein: CSAAWRGESGYTF.

This clonotype was detected many times. V and J are TRBV7-2 and TRBJ1-2; 9 bases match TRBD1. The V and J ends lost 0 bases and 8 bases, in that order; junction bases with no gene match: 7. CDR1 is SGHTA, CDR2 FQGNSA, per germline. The CDR3 consists of 15 residues. CDR3 coding DNA: TGTGCCAGCAGCTTAGCTACTCTGGGACAGGGAGGCTACACCTTC. It specifies CASSLATLGQGGYTF.

The J gene is TRBJ1-4, the V gene TRBV30; D gene unclear. Germline CDR1 GTSNPN, CDR2 SVGIG (reference sequence). This CDR3 contains 15 residues. Trimming left V 4 bases short and J 0 bases short, with 12 bases between. The DNA for the CDR3 is TGTGCCTGGAAACGCGTGGGAACAACTAATGAAAAACTGTTTTTT. The encoded protein is CAWKRVGTTNEKLFF.

The chain carries TRBV12-3 or TRBV12-4 and TRBJ2-3, with D unclear. Trimming pared 3 bases from V and 5 bases from J, leaving 15 bases between. This CDR3 is 15 amino acids long. The CDR3 coding sequence is TGTGCCAGCAGTTTGTGGGCAGGAAGTCTAGATACGCAGTATTTT. It is translated as CASSLWAGSLDTQYF.

There are many counts of this clonotype. The chain is built from TRBV5-1 and TRBJ2-3, with 8 bases identical to TRBD1. Germline V gene data show CDR1 as SGHRS and CDR2 as YFSETQ. CDR3 length equals 15 residues. V trimming: 4 bases; J trimming: 4 bases; junction bases outside the gene matches: 8. CDR3 loop: CASSPRTGLADTQYF. DNA for the CDR3: TGCGCCAGCAGCCCTCGGACAGGGCTGGCAGATACGCAGTATTTT.

The rearrangement links TRBV6-5 to TRBJ2-1; 8 positions match TRBD1. The germline CDR1 and CDR2 sequences are MNHEY and SVGAGI. The CDR3 spans 15 residues. Trimming took 2 bases from V and 8 from J; bases not matched to a gene: 8. The CDR3 spells CASSYTGGNLDEQFF. For the CDR3, the DNA is TGTGCCAGCAGTTACACAGGGGGAAATTTGGATGAGCAGTTCTTC.

There are a few counts of this clonotype. The rearrangement uses TRBV4-1 and TRBJ1-2; D unclear. V lost 0 bases and J 4 bases, leaving 12 bases between the germline ends. The CDR3 is 15 amino acids. Germline lookup yields CDR1 MGHRA and CDR2 YSYEKL. The CDR3: CASSQDGGWSYGYTF. The CDR3 DNA follows: TGCGCCAGCAGCCAAGATGGAGGTTGGAGCTATGGCTACACCTTC.

J is TRBJ2-5 and V is TRBV11-2; D is unresolved. The germline gives CDR1 SGHAT, CDR2 FQNNGV. V was shortened by 8 bases and J by 5 bases, with 12 bases between the two germline ends. This CDR3 is built from 12 residues. The CDR3 bases are TGTGCCAGCGGACCAAGTAGGGAGACCCAGTACTTC. This codes for CASGPSRETQYF.

This clonotype was seen ten or more times. The chain employs TRBV30 and TRBJ2-1, with 13 bases fitting TRBD2. The V gene's germline CDR1 is GTSNPN and CDR2 SVGIG (reference sequence). J was trimmed by 8 bases and V by 5 bases; bases with no gene match: 9. The CDR3 runs to 15 residues. The CDR3 region is CAWGVGTSGVDEQFF. The CDR3 nucleotides are TGTGCCTGGGGCGTGGGGACTAGCGGGGTTGATGAGCAGTTCTTC. The full variable domain, in which reference TRBV30 and TRBJ2-1 provide the parts outside the CDR3, is SQTIHQWPATLVQPVGSPLSLECTVEGTSNPNLYWYRQAAGRGLQLLFYSVGIGQISSEVPQNLSASRPQDRQFILSSKKLLLSDSGFYLCAWGVGTSGVDEQFFGPGTRLTVL.

The sample holds many counts of this clonotype. CDR3 residues: CASSLWTGGEEKLFF. The CDR3 DNA sequence: TGTGCCAGCAGTTTATGGACAGGGGGCGAGGAAAAACTGTTTTTT. The chain recombines TRBV27 with TRBJ1-4; TRBD1 matches 11 bases. J lost 8 bases, V lost 1 base, and 3 bases had no gene match. The CDR3 extends over 15 amino acids. Germline V gene data show CDR1 as MNHEY and CDR2 as SMNVEV (reference sequence).

The CDR3 DNA follows: TGTGCCAGCAGCTCTAAACAGGCCAATTCACCCCTCCACTTT. It translates to CASSSKQANSPLHF. The V and J genes are TRBV7-8 and TRBJ1-6, with a weak D call TRBD1 (5 bases). V was pared by 4 bases and J by 7 bases, with 11 bases between. This CDR3 has 14 residues. Germline values: CDR1 SGHVS, CDR2 FQNEAQ.